The rows below give T cell receptor beta chains drawn from one sample of a study of T-cell reconstitution after alpha-beta-depleted transplantation in children. TCRdb reanalysed the PCR reads using MiXCR and keeps one entry per CDR3 protein. The sample includes roughly 45,000 distinct CDR3 sequences, about a tenth of them seen just once. Specimen: PBMCs, mostly from graft donor cells, collected 60 days after TCRalphabeta/CD19-depleted stem cell transplant. Receptor source: a male patient under 10 years old who had a stem cell transplant for chronic granulomatous disease, so the T cells may come from the graft donor. The conserved cysteine and the conserved F or W are not part of the CDR3 here. Size is stated for part of the rows, as once, few or many counts, or as a class when the clone is expanded.

abundance	j_gene	v_gene	CDR3aa
-	TRBJ2-7	TRBV6-2/TRBV6-3	ASSYGLAGSYEQY
many	TRBJ2-3	TRBV12-5	ASRDSLLDTQY
many	TRBJ2-1	TRBV5-1	ASSLASGSSYNEQF
many	TRBJ2-1	TRBV9	ASSLRPLAGWGEQF
many	TRBJ2-5	TRBV10-3	AISELAGGQETQY
-	TRBJ2-1	TRBV4-3	ASSRPGQGSNEQF
few	TRBJ2-7	TRBV7-6	ASSQPISLTPDLYEQY
few	TRBJ2-3	TRBV9	ASSVVAGITDTQY
-	TRBJ1-5	TRBV28	ASSPAPVGAQPQH
many	TRBJ2-1	TRBV28	ASVGGTAGTGGSEQF
few	TRBJ2-1	TRBV11-2	ASSLGGTIYNEQF
many	TRBJ2-1	TRBV19	ASNGGINEQF
many	TRBJ2-7	TRBV15	ATSVGGLRSYEQY
-	TRBJ1-5	TRBV20-1	SARDSFGGSNQPQH